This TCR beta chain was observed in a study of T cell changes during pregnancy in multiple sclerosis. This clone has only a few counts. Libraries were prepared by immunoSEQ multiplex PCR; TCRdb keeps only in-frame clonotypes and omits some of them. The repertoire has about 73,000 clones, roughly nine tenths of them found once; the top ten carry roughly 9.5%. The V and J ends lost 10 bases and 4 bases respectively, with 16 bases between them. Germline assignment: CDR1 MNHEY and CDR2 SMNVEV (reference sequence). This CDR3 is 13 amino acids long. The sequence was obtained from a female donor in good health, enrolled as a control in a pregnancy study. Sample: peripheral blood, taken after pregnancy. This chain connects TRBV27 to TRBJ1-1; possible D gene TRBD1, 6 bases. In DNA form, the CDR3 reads TGTGCCACTTCCCCAGGGGCCAGCACTGAAGCTTTCTTT. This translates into CATSPGASTEAFF.